A single sample gave rise to the 19 T cell receptor beta chains below, sequenced in a study of blood T cell repertoires in COVID-19. Profiled with immunoSEQ multiplex PCR; TCRdb holds only in-frame clones, not every one. The sample holds about 64,000 clones, approximately 91% seen once. Sequencing was carried out using peripheral blood. Receptors were obtained from a man between 65 and 80 years old with acute or convalescent COVID-19.

The rearrangement uses TRBV4-2 and TRBJ1-2; 7 positions agree with TRBD1. The CDR3 spans 16 residues. From germline, CDR1 is LGHNA and CDR2 YNFKEQ. V was clipped by 0 bases and J by 2 bases; unmatched bases: 6. The CDR3 reads CASSQEGQGGNYGYTF. CDR3 DNA: TGTGCCAGCAGCCAAGAGGGGCAGGGGGGCAACTATGGCTACACCTTC.

The CDR3, as DNA: TGTGCCAGCAGCTTGCACTTCTCCTACGAGCAGTACTTC. This translates into CASSLHFSYEQYF. The chain is built from TRBV7-2 and TRBJ2-7; D not certain. This CDR3 has 13 amino acids. V was clipped by 3 bases and J by 0 bases, with 6 bases between them. Per the germline V gene, CDR1 is SGHTA and CDR2 is FQGNSA.

This chain connects TRBV4-3 to TRBJ2-2; 10 nucleotides agree with TRBD2. The CDR3 runs 16 residues. The V gene's germline CDR1 is LGHNA and CDR2 YSLEER. Trimming cost V 4 bases and J 5 bases; bases outside gene matches: 7. CDR3 sequence: CASSRASGGQTGELFF. DNA of the CDR3: TGCGCCAGCAGCCGAGCTAGCGGGGGCCAAACCGGGGAGCTGTTTTTT.

The chain joins TRBV7-3 to TRBJ2-3, with TRBD2 matching over 7 bases. The CDR3 extends over 14 amino acids. CDR1 is SGHTA, CDR2 FQGTGA, per germline. J lost 1 base, V lost 7 bases, and 5 bases had no gene match. The CDR3 is CASTVAGGTDTQYF. CDR3 coding DNA: TGTGCCAGCACGGTTGCGGGGGGCACAGATACGCAGTATTTT.

The genes are TRBV29-1 and TRBJ2-7; maybe TRBD1 (6 bases). CDR3 length equals 13 residues. The germline V gene has CDR1 SQVTM and CDR2 ANQGSEA. Trimming stripped 2 bases from V and 5 bases from J, with 13 bases between. The CDR3 loop is CSVEQGNSDEQYF. The DNA for the CDR3 is TGCAGCGTTGAACAGGGGAATTCAGACGAGCAGTACTTC.

The J gene is TRBJ1-2, the V gene TRBV28; 7 bases align to TRBD1. CDR1 and CDR2 from the germline V gene are MDHEN and SYDVKM. After removal of 3 bases from V and 4 bases from J, the junction contained 5 bases not matched to a gene. This CDR3 is 14 amino acids long. The DNA for the CDR3 is TGTGCCAGCAGTTTTCCGACAGGGTCCTATGGCTACACCTTC. It translates to CASSFPTGSYGYTF.

The V call is TRBV19, the J call TRBJ2-2; 7 nucleotides line up with TRBD1. The CDR3 sequence is 14 residues long. Per germline, CDR1 LNHDA and CDR2 SQIVND (reference sequence). V lost 8 bases and J lost 7; bases outside the gene matches: 10. Here the CDR3 DNA reads TGTGCCAGTGGCTTGACAGGGATGAACGGGGAGCTGTTTTTT. Encoded protein: CASGLTGMNGELFF.

The gene calls are TRBV7-8 and TRBJ2-7; 9 bases line up with TRBD1. Germline V CDR1 and CDR2: SGHVS, FQNEAQ. Trimming at V came to 1 base and at J to 3 bases, leaving 1 base not matched to a gene. This CDR3 region has 14 residues. DNA for the CDR3: TGTGCCAGCAGCTTAGGGGACAGGGTCTACGAGCAGTACTTC. Protein sequence: CASSLGDRVYEQYF.

The chain has TRBV14 and TRBJ2-3; no clear D. CDR1 and CDR2 (germline): SGHDN, FVKESK. Between the trimmed V and J ends, which lost 1 base and 2 bases, there was a span of 7 bases. This CDR3 has 14 amino acids. The CDR3 region is CASSQALPTDTQYF. The CDR3 DNA is TGTGCCAGCAGCCAAGCACTTCCCACAGATACGCAGTATTTT. Full variable domain (missing parts from reference TRBV14 and TRBJ2-3): EAGVTQFPSHSVIEKGQTVTLRCDPISGHDNLYWYRRVMGKEIKFLLHFVKESKQDESGMPNNRFLAERTGGTYSTLKVQPAELEDSGVYFCASSQALPTDTQYFGPGTRLTVL.

Only one count was recorded for this clone. This sequence joins TRBV5-1 and TRBJ1-1; no clear D. The V end lost 4 bases, the J end lost 1 base, and 8 bases lay between the germline ends. This CDR3 spans 13 amino acids. CDR1 is SGHRS and CDR2 is YFSETQ in the germline V gene. The CDR3 DNA reads as TGCGCCAGCAGCCGGCGGGGGAACACTGAAGCTTTCTTT. Translated, it gives CASSRRGNTEAFF.

This clone has just one count. This rearrangement joins TRBV19 to TRBJ2-7; 9 nucleotides align to TRBD1. Germline V CDR1 and CDR2: LNHDA, SQIVND (reference sequence). Unmatched junction bases numbered 9, after V lost 1 base and J lost 5 bases. The CDR3 spans 16 residues. CDR3 in DNA: TGTGCCAGTAGTATAGTTTGGCCGGACAGGGGCGACGAGCAGTACTTC. Protein product: CASSIVWPDRGDEQYF.

The V gene is TRBV12-3 or TRBV12-4, the J gene TRBJ1-2, with TRBD1 identical over 12 bases. The CDR3 contains 12 residues. V lost 8 bases to trimming and J lost 8 bases; unmatched junction nucleotides: 3. This CDR3 reads CASWDRGLGYTF. The CDR3 DNA follows: TGTGCCAGCTGGGACAGGGGGCTCGGCTACACCTTC.

This chain uses TRBV6-1 with TRBJ1-6; 11 nucleotides align to TRBD1. Germline assignment: CDR1 MNHNS and CDR2 SASEGT. The trim removed 3 bases at V and 7 bases at J, leaving 2 bases unmatched. The length of the CDR3 is 15 residues. The CDR3 bases are TGTGCCAGCAGTGACGGGACAGGGGGGAATTCACCCCTCCACTTT. This translates into CASSDGTGGNSPLHF.

The chain is built from TRBV6-2 or TRBV6-3 and TRBJ2-1; possibly TRBD2 for D (6 bases). The CDR3 contains 15 residues. The V end lost 6 bases, the J end lost 0 bases, and 12 bases lay between the germline ends. Germline CDR1 and CDR2: MNHEY and SVGEGT. The CDR3 bases are TGTGCCAGCAGCCGGGACGGGAGCTCCTACAATGAGCAGTTCTTC. Protein sequence: CASSRDGSSYNEQFF.

This clone came up a few times. The chain joins TRBV7-9 to TRBJ1-1; D is ambiguous. There are 16 residues in the CDR3. Per the germline V gene, CDR1 is SEHNR and CDR2 is FQNEAQ (reference sequence). V dropped 1 base and J dropped 4 bases, with 16 bases sitting between them. The CDR3 coding sequence is TGTGCCAGCAGCTTAGATGGGAGCAGGAGAAGCACTGAAGCTTTCTTT. Translating it yields CASSLDGSRRSTEAFF.

The chain carries TRBV21-1 and TRBJ1-4. TRBV21-1 is noted as a pseudogene. This CDR3 has 15 residues. The CDR3 is CASSKGWRGSGKLFF. In DNA form, the CDR3 reads TGTGCCAGCAGCAAAGGTTGGCGGGGAAGTGGAAAACTGTTTTTT.

This chain joins TRBV5-1 and TRBJ1-1; no firm D call. Germline V CDR1 and CDR2: SGHRS, YFSETQ. V gave up 0 bases and J gave up 4 bases, with 16 bases separating them. The CDR3 has 16 residues. Here the CDR3 reads CASSLDPRGEFTEAFF. CDR3 nucleotides: TGCGCCAGCAGCTTGGACCCACGGGGTGAGTTCACTGAAGCTTTCTTT.

V and J are TRBV4-3 and TRBJ1-2; tentative D call: TRBD1 (6 bases). The CDR3 totals 16 residues. From germline, CDR1 is LGHNA and CDR2 YSLEER. V shed 1 base and J shed 2 bases, with 14 bases lying between them. CDR3 DNA: TGCGCCAGCAGCCAAGTCTCCCCAGGGGAAAACTATGGCTACACCTTC. Protein product: CASSQVSPGENYGYTF.

The chain links TRBV6-5 to TRBJ1-5; tentatively, D is TRBD1 (5 bases). The V gene's germline CDR1 is MNHEY and CDR2 SVGAGI. V was shortened by 3 bases and J by 6 bases, with 18 bases between the two germline ends. The CDR3 spans 16 residues. This CDR3 is CASSYSSSRDVQPQHF. CDR3 nucleotides: TGTGCCAGCAGTTATAGTTCCTCCAGGGATGTTCAGCCCCAGCATTTT.